A selection of T cell receptor beta chains follows, all from one sample in a study of cytomegalovirus exposure and HLA in healthy donors. Measured with immunoSEQ multiplex PCR; TCRdb has only the in-frame clones, and not every one. The data show roughly 290,000 clones, approximately 90% seen once. The sequenced sample was PBMCs. These receptors were taken from a woman in her late teens or twenties in good health and CMV-seronegative. Both conserved end residues are part of each CDR3. The order of the fields is clone size, V gene, J gene, D gene, CDR3 DNA, CDR3 protein. A D gene is named only where the DNA matches it firmly. Expanded clones are given a class, and other clones once, few, many or no size at all.

abundance: .; v_gene: TRBV2; j_gene: TRBJ2-3; d_gene: .; CDR3nt: TGTGCCAGCAGCGTAGGGGATATCGGAGATACGCAGTATTTT; CDR3aa: CASSVGDIGDTQYF
abundance: .; v_gene: TRBV2; j_gene: TRBJ1-4; d_gene: .; CDR3nt: TGTGCCAGCAGTCGGGGAGGAGAACTGTTTTTT; CDR3aa: CASSRGGELFF
abundance: .; v_gene: TRBV7-3; j_gene: TRBJ1-1; d_gene: TRBD1; CDR3nt: TGTGCCAGCAGCCCCGCAGGGGGGAACACTGAAGCTTTCTTT; CDR3aa: CASSPAGGNTEAFF
abundance: .; v_gene: TRBV5-1; j_gene: TRBJ2-7; d_gene: .; CDR3nt: TGCGCCAGCAGGGCCCTAGCGTTCCCCTACGAGCAGTACTTC; CDR3aa: CASRALAFPYEQYF
abundance: .; v_gene: TRBV5-6; j_gene: TRBJ2-5; d_gene: .; CDR3nt: TGTGCCAGCAGCCCGCCTAGACAAGAGACCCAGTACTTC; CDR3aa: CASSPPRQETQYF
abundance: .; v_gene: TRBV10-3; j_gene: TRBJ1-2; d_gene: .; CDR3nt: TGTGCCATCAGGGAAACAGGGCTGGTCGGCTACACCTTC; CDR3aa: CAIRETGLVGYTF
abundance: .; v_gene: TRBV5-1; j_gene: TRBJ2-3; d_gene: TRBD2; CDR3nt: TGCGCCAGCAGCGGTCTAGCGGGTTCTAGCACAGATACGCAGTATTTT; CDR3aa: CASSGLAGSSTDTQYF
abundance: .; v_gene: TRBV19; j_gene: TRBJ1-4; d_gene: TRBD1; CDR3nt: TGTGCCAGTAGTATCAAGGACAGGGGTAACGAAAAACTGTTTTTT; CDR3aa: CASSIKDRGNEKLFF
abundance: .; v_gene: TRBV6-5; j_gene: TRBJ2-2; d_gene: TRBD2; CDR3nt: TGTGCCAGCGTGAGACTAGCGGGGGCCACCGGGGAGCTGTTTTTT; CDR3aa: CASVRLAGATGELFF
abundance: few; v_gene: TRBV29-1; j_gene: TRBJ1-1; d_gene: .; CDR3nt: TGCAGCGTTGACAGGAACACTGAAGCTTTCTTT; CDR3aa: CSVDRNTEAFF
abundance: .; v_gene: TRBV4-2; j_gene: TRBJ2-3; d_gene: TRBD1; CDR3nt: TGTGCCAGCAGCCACGGGGACAGGGTTACTAGCACAGATACGCAGTATTTT; CDR3aa: CASSHGDRVTSTDTQYF
abundance: .; v_gene: TRBV7-9; j_gene: TRBJ1-2; d_gene: .; CDR3nt: TGTGCCAGCAGCGTCAACAGTGGCGCGGGTTATGGCTACACCTTC; CDR3aa: CASSVNSGAGYGYTF
abundance: .; v_gene: TRBV4-1; j_gene: TRBJ1-5; d_gene: .; CDR3nt: TGCGCCAGCAGCCAATCGGGGGATCAGCCCCAGCATTTT; CDR3aa: CASSQSGDQPQHF
abundance: .; v_gene: TRBV6-1; j_gene: TRBJ2-7; d_gene: TRBD1; CDR3nt: TGTGCCAGCAGTGACGACCCCGACAGGGCCTACGAGCAGTACTTC; CDR3aa: CASSDDPDRAYEQYF
abundance: .; v_gene: TRBV5-1; j_gene: TRBJ1-4; d_gene: TRBD1; CDR3nt: TGCGCCAGCAGTCGAACTAGGACAGGGATAGGTGAAAAACTGTTTTTT; CDR3aa: CASSRTRTGIGEKLFF
abundance: .; v_gene: TRBV5-8; j_gene: TRBJ2-5; d_gene: TRBD2; CDR3nt: TGTGCCAGCAGCCCCGGGGTAGCGGGGGCCCTACAAGAGACCCAGTACTTC; CDR3aa: CASSPGVAGALQETQYF
abundance: .; v_gene: TRBV6-6; j_gene: TRBJ2-7; d_gene: .; CDR3nt: TGTGCCAGCAGCTACGGGGCAGGCGGACGCTCCTACGAGCAGTACTTC; CDR3aa: CASSYGAGGRSYEQYF
abundance: .; v_gene: TRBV6-1; j_gene: TRBJ1-2; d_gene: .; CDR3nt: TGTGCCAGCAGTGAAGTCTTTTTTGCGAAAAACTATGGCTACACCTTC; CDR3aa: CASSEVFFAKNYGYTF
abundance: .; v_gene: TRBV13; j_gene: TRBJ1-2; d_gene: .; CDR3nt: TGTGCCAGCAGCTTAGGGAGGTCGGTGCACCGGGGTGGCTACACCTTC; CDR3aa: CASSLGRSVHRGGYTF
abundance: once; v_gene: TRBV9; j_gene: TRBJ2-3; d_gene: TRBD2; CDR3nt: TGTGCCAGCAGCGTATCTCCGGATGGGGCGGGGGGCACAGATACGCAGTATTTT; CDR3aa: CASSVSPDGAGGTDTQYF
abundance: few; v_gene: TRBV11-2; j_gene: TRBJ1-1; d_gene: .; CDR3nt: TGTGCCAGCAGCCAGGGGAACACTGAAGCTTTCTTT; CDR3aa: CASSQGNTEAFF
abundance: .; v_gene: TRBV2; j_gene: TRBJ2-7; d_gene: TRBD2; CDR3nt: TGTGCCAGCAGTGAAGAGGCTAGCGGGTTGGATTCCTACGAGCAGTACTTC; CDR3aa: CASSEEASGLDSYEQYF
abundance: .; v_gene: TRBV11-2; j_gene: TRBJ1-2; d_gene: .; CDR3nt: TGTGCCAGCAGCTTAGTTCTTCAGGGAGGCGGCGGCTACACCTTC; CDR3aa: CASSLVLQGGGGYTF
abundance: .; v_gene: TRBV7-3; j_gene: TRBJ2-5; d_gene: TRBD2; CDR3nt: TGTGCCAGCAGCTTAGGGGCCCTAGCGGGGCCGCAAGAGACCCAGTACTTC; CDR3aa: CASSLGALAGPQETQYF
abundance: .; v_gene: TRBV2; j_gene: TRBJ2-2; d_gene: TRBD2; CDR3nt: TGTGCCAGCCAAAGACTAGCGGAGAACACCGGGGAGCTGTTTTTT; CDR3aa: CASQRLAENTGELFF
abundance: .; v_gene: TRBV5-3; j_gene: TRBJ1-6; d_gene: TRBD1; CDR3nt: TGTGCCAGAAGCCTACTGGACAGGAGCTCCTATAATTCACCCCTCCACTTT; CDR3aa: CARSLLDRSSYNSPLHF
abundance: .; v_gene: TRBV2; j_gene: TRBJ2-1; d_gene: .; CDR3nt: TGTGCCAGCAGTGGAAAGGGGGGGCATAAGTTCTTC; CDR3aa: CASSGKGGHKFF
abundance: .; v_gene: TRBV15; j_gene: TRBJ2-7; d_gene: .; CDR3nt: TGTGCCACCAGCAGTAACAGGGTAACAGGCTACGAGCAGTACTTC; CDR3aa: CATSSNRVTGYEQYF
abundance: .; v_gene: TRBV19; j_gene: TRBJ2-3; d_gene: .; CDR3nt: TGTGCCAGTAGTTCAGCGGCAGATACGCAGTATTTT; CDR3aa: CASSSAADTQYF
abundance: once; v_gene: TRBV10-1; j_gene: TRBJ2-7; d_gene: .; CDR3nt: TGCGCCAGCAGTGTTGGGGGGACCTACGAGCAGTACTTC; CDR3aa: CASSVGGTYEQYF
abundance: .; v_gene: TRBV30; j_gene: TRBJ1-2; d_gene: TRBD1; CDR3nt: TGTGCCTGGGATGGGACAGGGGGCCGCCGCTACACCTTC; CDR3aa: CAWDGTGGRRYTF
abundance: .; v_gene: TRBV5-1; j_gene: TRBJ2-7; d_gene: TRBD1; CDR3nt: TGCGCCAGCAGCCCAAGACAGGGGGAGTACTCCTACGAGCAGTACTTC; CDR3aa: CASSPRQGEYSYEQYF
abundance: .; v_gene: TRBV7-2; j_gene: TRBJ1-5; d_gene: .; CDR3nt: TGTGCCAGCAGCTTTCGCTTCGGTCAGCCCCAGCATTTT; CDR3aa: CASSFRFGQPQHF
abundance: .; v_gene: TRBV7-6; j_gene: TRBJ2-1; d_gene: .; CDR3nt: TGTGCCAGCAGCTTAGTAGGTGGAACAGATGAGCAGTTCTTC; CDR3aa: CASSLVGGTDEQFF
abundance: .; v_gene: TRBV6-5; j_gene: TRBJ1-1; d_gene: .; CDR3nt: TGTGCCAGCAGTTACGTCTCAGGGATCGGGGCTTTCTTT; CDR3aa: CASSYVSGIGAFF
abundance: .; v_gene: TRBV6-6; j_gene: TRBJ2-3; d_gene: .; CDR3nt: TGTGCCAGCAGTTTCCGGGGTGGTGCCACAGATACGCAGTATTTT; CDR3aa: CASSFRGGATDTQYF
abundance: .; v_gene: TRBV10-1; j_gene: TRBJ1-1; d_gene: .; CDR3nt: TGCGCCAGCAGTGAGACGGCAGGGGATGAAGCTTTCTTT; CDR3aa: CASSETAGDEAFF
abundance: once; v_gene: TRBV4-2; j_gene: TRBJ2-7; d_gene: TRBD2; CDR3nt: TGTGCCAGCAGCCAAGATGGGGAGGGCAAGAGCTCCTACGAGCAGTACTTC; CDR3aa: CASSQDGEGKSSYEQYF
abundance: .; v_gene: TRBV5-4; j_gene: TRBJ2-7; d_gene: .; CDR3nt: TGTGCCAGCAGCAAGATGGGGGGTAACTCCTACGAGCAGTACTTC; CDR3aa: CASSKMGGNSYEQYF
abundance: .; v_gene: TRBV6-5; j_gene: TRBJ1-1; d_gene: .; CDR3nt: TGTGCCAGCAGTCCGGGACTGGAAGCTTTCTTT; CDR3aa: CASSPGLEAFF
abundance: .; v_gene: TRBV18; j_gene: TRBJ2-7; d_gene: .; CDR3nt: TGTGCCAGCTCACCCAGGGCAGGGGCGACCTACGAGCAGTACTTC; CDR3aa: CASSPRAGATYEQYF
abundance: .; v_gene: TRBV7-9; j_gene: TRBJ2-1; d_gene: .; CDR3nt: TGTGCCAGCTCGGGGTACAATGAGCAGTTCTTC; CDR3aa: CASSGYNEQFF
abundance: few; v_gene: TRBV7-9; j_gene: TRBJ2-3; d_gene: .; CDR3nt: TGTGCCAGCTCTGTGGGCGCTGAAGATACGCAGTATTTT; CDR3aa: CASSVGAEDTQYF
abundance: .; v_gene: TRBV19; j_gene: TRBJ1-2; d_gene: .; CDR3nt: TGTGCCAGTAGTATAGTAGGGACAAGACTCTTCTATGGCTACACCTTC; CDR3aa: CASSIVGTRLFYGYTF
abundance: .; v_gene: TRBV18; j_gene: TRBJ2-1; d_gene: TRBD2; CDR3nt: TGTGCCAGCTCACCCTCTAGCGGGGCGTACAATGAGCAGTTCTTC; CDR3aa: CASSPSSGAYNEQFF
abundance: .; v_gene: TRBV11-2; j_gene: TRBJ2-2; d_gene: .; CDR3nt: TGTGCCAGCAGCTTCAACTGGGAGCTGTTTTTT; CDR3aa: CASSFNWELFF
abundance: .; v_gene: TRBV6-6; j_gene: TRBJ2-3; d_gene: .; CDR3nt: TGTGCCAGCGCCAAACCGGGTTTCACAGATACGCAGTATTTT; CDR3aa: CASAKPGFTDTQYF
abundance: .; v_gene: TRBV7-3; j_gene: TRBJ2-1; d_gene: .; CDR3nt: TGTGCCAGCAGCTTAGCGGGGAGCTCCTACAATGAGCAGTTCTTC; CDR3aa: CASSLAGSSYNEQFF
abundance: once; v_gene: TRBV7-9; j_gene: TRBJ1-1; d_gene: TRBD1; CDR3nt: TGTGCCAGCAGCCCGGGACAGCCAAGTTTGAACACTGAAGCTTTCTTT; CDR3aa: CASSPGQPSLNTEAFF
abundance: .; v_gene: TRBV6-6; j_gene: TRBJ1-2; d_gene: TRBD1; CDR3nt: TGTGCCGTCAGGGGACAGGTCACTAACTATGGCTACACCTTC; CDR3aa: CAVRGQVTNYGYTF
abundance: .; v_gene: TRBV7-2; j_gene: TRBJ2-1; d_gene: .; CDR3nt: TGTGCCAGCAGCCCCCAATACAATGAGCAGTTCTTC; CDR3aa: CASSPQYNEQFF
abundance: .; v_gene: TRBV5-1; j_gene: TRBJ2-7; d_gene: TRBD1; CDR3nt: TGCGCCAGCAGCTTGACCGGGACAGGGGCCTACGAGCAGTACTTC; CDR3aa: CASSLTGTGAYEQYF
abundance: .; v_gene: TRBV5-4; j_gene: TRBJ1-1; d_gene: TRBD1; CDR3nt: TGTGCCAGCAGCGCCATCGACAGGGACGGGTACGGTAGAGTTGAAGCTTTCTTT; CDR3aa: CASSAIDRDGYGRVEAFF
abundance: .; v_gene: TRBV7-9; j_gene: TRBJ1-1; d_gene: .; CDR3nt: TGTGCCAGCAGCAGCTCGGACATAAACACTGAAGCTTTCTTT; CDR3aa: CASSSSDINTEAFF
abundance: .; v_gene: TRBV7-2; j_gene: TRBJ1-5; d_gene: .; CDR3nt: TGTGCCAGCAGCTTAGGTCCCCAGGGCAATCAGCCCCAGCATTTT; CDR3aa: CASSLGPQGNQPQHF